The rows below give T cell receptor beta chains drawn from one sample of a study of coeliac disease. Repertoires were generated with immunoSEQ multiplex PCR, while TCRdb's copy carries only in-frame clones and drops some. Here the sample spans around 2,300 clones, approximately 59% being singletons. The specimen sequenced was intraepithelial lymphocytes from the gut. Every receptor here comes from a woman aged 70 to 79 with celiac disease on a gluten-free diet. The CDR3 runs from the conserved cysteine through the conserved F or W. The D gene is left open where the match is weak. Not all rows give a size; the values are once, few, many and, for expanded clones, a class.

TRBD1	TRBJ1-2	-	TRBV29-1	TGCAGCGTTGAAAAAGGACAGGGCTCCCTTAACTATGGCTACACCTTC	CSVEKGQGSLNYGYTF
TRBD2	TRBJ2-3	-	TRBV7-8	TGTGCCAGCAGCTCGAGGACTAGCGGATACACAGATACGCAGTATTTT	CASSSRTSGYTDTQYF
TRBD1	TRBJ2-5	-	TRBV6-1	TGTGCCAGCAGTTGGGACAGGGGAGTTTCAGAGACCCAGTACTTC	CASSWDRGVSETQYF
-	TRBJ2-7	-	TRBV5-1	TGCGCCAGCAGCGCGGAACAGGGCTACGAGCAGTACTTC	CASSAEQGYEQYF
-	TRBJ2-1	-	TRBV13	TGTGCCAGCAGCCCCGGGGGATCCTTCTACAATGAGCAGTTCTTC	CASSPGGSFYNEQFF
-	TRBJ1-5	-	TRBV19	TGTGCCAGTACCGTCCTAGGGGCAGGGTTCAATCAGCCCCAGCATTTT	CASTVLGAGFNQPQHF
TRBD2	TRBJ2-3	-	TRBV7-3	TGTGCCAGCAGCTTTAACGGGAGGAGTGGGGGGGGCACAGATACGCAGTATTTT	CASSFNGRSGGGTDTQYF
TRBD1	TRBJ1-1	-	TRBV28	TGTGCCAGCAGTTTATGGGGGGACAGGGATGGCACTGAAGCTTTCTTT	CASSLWGDRDGTEAFF
-	TRBJ2-5	few	TRBV5-6	TGTGCCAGCAGCTTGTGGGGGCGGGAGACCCAGTACTTC	CASSLWGRETQYF
-	TRBJ1-3	-	TRBV9	TGTGCCAGCAGCCCCTATGGGAGCTCTGGAAACACCATATATTTT	CASSPYGSSGNTIYF
-	TRBJ2-2	-	TRBV5-5	TGTGCCAGCAGCTTTGTGGGCTATAGCACCGGGGAGCTGTTTTTT	CASSFVGYSTGELFF
TRBD2	TRBJ2-7	-	TRBV7-2	TGTGCCAGCAGCTTAGGGGCGGGGGGGCCTTACGAGCAGTACTTC	CASSLGAGGPYEQYF
TRBD1	TRBJ2-1	once	TRBV6-5	TGTGCCAGCAGTTACTCGACAGGGGGCTACAATGAGCAGTTCTTC	CASSYSTGGYNEQFF
-	TRBJ2-7	few	TRBV6-6	TGTGCCAGCAGTTACTCGATCGGGGTCCCCAACGAGCAGTACTTC	CASSYSIGVPNEQYF
-	TRBJ1-5	-	TRBV28	TGTGCCAGCTGTCGAGGGAACGCTCAGCCCCAGCATTTT	CASCRGNAQPQHF
TRBD2	TRBJ2-1	-	TRBV5-6	TGTGCCAGCAGCATTTTAAGAGGGAGGGCCTTCTACAATGAGCAGTTCTTC	CASSILRGRAFYNEQFF
-	TRBJ2-1	once	TRBV6-6	TGTGCCAGCAGTTATACCGGGGATTACCATGAGCAGTTCTTC	CASSYTGDYHEQFF
-	TRBJ2-5	few	TRBV21-1	TGTGCCAGCAGCCACAAAGTACGTAATTGGTTTCAACAACCTTCCTGGGAGACCCAGTACTTC	CASSHKVRNWFQQPSWETQYF
TRBD1	TRBJ1-2	-	TRBV5-1	TGCGCCAGCAGCTCGATACAGGGGGCCGAGGGCTACACCTTC	CASSSIQGAEGYTF
-	TRBJ2-5	-	TRBV2	TGTGCCAGCAGTTTGGCGGAGGAGACCCAGTACTTC	CASSLAEETQYF
-	TRBJ1-1	medium-sized	TRBV6-5	TGTGCCAGCAGTTACTCGGGGAGTACTGAAGCTTTCTTT	CASSYSGSTEAFF
-	TRBJ2-5	once	TRBV15	TGTGCCACCAGCAGCCCCGGGGGAGCGGTCGAGACCCAGTACTTC	CATSSPGGAVETQYF
-	TRBJ2-1	-	TRBV6-4	TGTGCCAGCAGCCCCGAGGGGGCAATTGGGACTCTCAATGAGCAGTTCTTC	CASSPEGAIGTLNEQFF
-	TRBJ2-5	-	TRBV2	TGTGCCAGCAGTGAACCGAGCGAGACCCAGTACTTC	CASSEPSETQYF
TRBD2	TRBJ2-1	large	TRBV6-6	TGTGCCAGCAGTTACAGGACTAGCGGGGGTGGCCATGAGCAGTTCTTC	CASSYRTSGGGHEQFF
TRBD2	TRBJ2-3	-	TRBV6-5	TGTGCCATCGGCCGGACTAGCGGCCCTTCAGATACGCAGTATTTT	CAIGRTSGPSDTQYF
TRBD2	TRBJ2-3	few	TRBV19	TGTGCCACCGCCAGGGAGGGCAGCACAGATACGCAGTATTTT	CATAREGSTDTQYF
TRBD1	TRBJ2-2	-	TRBV4-2	TGTGCCAGCAGCCGCAACCCGGGACAGGCCCCTACCGGGGAGCTGTTTTTT	CASSRNPGQAPTGELFF
-	TRBJ1-3	-	TRBV7-2	TGTGCCAGCAGCCCCCCGACGGACAGCTGGGCTCCGAACACCATATATTTT	CASSPPTDSWAPNTIYF
TRBD2	TRBJ2-1	once	TRBV19	TGTGCCAGTAGTAGTTCAGGGACTAGCTGGAGCTCCTACAATGAGCAGTTCTTC	CASSSSGTSWSSYNEQFF
-	TRBJ1-2	-	TRBV6-1	TGTGCCAGCAGCTTGAAGACAGACTATGGCTACACCTTC	CASSLKTDYGYTF
-	TRBJ2-1	-	TRBV11-2	TGTGCCAGCAGCTCCCCGGGCTCCTACAATGAGCAGTTCTTC	CASSSPGSYNEQFF
-	TRBJ2-2	-	TRBV4-1	TGCGCCAGCAGACTCGGGACTACCGGGGAGCTGTTTTTT	CASRLGTTGELFF
TRBD2	TRBJ2-7	-	TRBV28	TGTGCCAGCAGTTTCCTCATCCAGCGGGGGGCCATCCTCGCCTACGAGCAGTACTTC	CASSFLIQRGAILAYEQYF
TRBD1	TRBJ1-4	-	TRBV7-9	TGTGCCAGCAGCATCCCCGGACAGGGGAATGAAAAACTGTTTTTT	CASSIPGQGNEKLFF
TRBD2	TRBJ2-5	few	TRBV7-2	TGTGCCAGCAGCTTAGCGTGGCGGGAGATCCCAGAGACCCAGTACTTC	CASSLAWREIPETQYF
-	TRBJ2-1	-	TRBV5-1	TGCGCCAGCAGCTTGGGGGTCGGGGATCTTAATGAGCAGTTCTTC	CASSLGVGDLNEQFF
-	TRBJ2-3	few	TRBV15	TGTGCCACCAGCGGGGAGAGGGCAGATACGCAGTATTTT	CATSGERADTQYF
-	TRBJ2-3	-	TRBV9	TGTGCCAGCAGCGTTCGGGGGAGCGGGCCTTTGGATACGCAGTATTTT	CASSVRGSGPLDTQYF
-	TRBJ1-1	few	TRBV11-2	TGTGCCAGCAGCCCCCAGCGACCTGAAGCTTTCTTT	CASSPQRPEAFF
TRBD1	TRBJ1-5	-	TRBV27	TGTGCCAGCAGTTTAGTGGGACAGGGCAATCAGCCCCAGCATTTT	CASSLVGQGNQPQHF
-	TRBJ1-1	-	TRBV11-3	TGTGCCAGCAGCTTAGTATCGGGGATGTGGGGGGTCTCTGAAGCTTTCTTT	CASSLVSGMWGVSEAFF
-	TRBJ1-4	-	TRBV18	TGTGCCAGCTCACCACAGCCAGGGTCTACTAATGAAAAACTGTTTTTT	CASSPQPGSTNEKLFF
-	TRBJ1-5	once	TRBV7-9	TGTGCCAGCAGCCCAGGCGCGGGGGATAGCAATCAGCCCCAGCATTTT	CASSPGAGDSNQPQHF
-	TRBJ2-3	-	TRBV4-1	TGCGCCAGCAGCTTCGGACAGTTTGATACGCAGTATTTT	CASSFGQFDTQYF
-	TRBJ1-6	-	TRBV7-9	TGTGCCAGCAGCTTAGAAACGGGATCACCCCTCCACTTT	CASSLETGSPLHF